This TCR beta chain derives from a study of CD8+ T cells in alopecia areata. Lesional scalp punch biopsies and peripheral blood were collected from alopecia areata patients. With respect to this clone: Its antigen is currently unknown.

Following extraction, RNA underwent reverse transcription to cDNA, which served as the sequencing template. This table comes from immunoSEQ multiplex PCR, and its TCRdb copy is limited to in-frame clones, with some not included. The sample contains about 82,000 clones, around 54% of which appear only once. Whole-study findings and limits: TCR sharing was clearer in mice than between patients, perhaps partly owing to patient HLA diversity.

Trimming left V 5 bases short and J 2 bases short, with 13 bases between. CDR1 and CDR2 (germline): SGHTA, FQGNSA. CDR3 size: 14 residues. The clonotype comes from a human donor with alopecia areata. Source material: NKG2D-high CD8+ T cells sorted from blood. The chain carries TRBV7-2 and TRBJ2-7; no clear D gene. CDR3 loop: CASSPQGSPYEQYF. Here the CDR3 DNA reads TGTGCCAGCAGCCCCCAAGGAAGTCCCTACGAGCAGTACTTC.